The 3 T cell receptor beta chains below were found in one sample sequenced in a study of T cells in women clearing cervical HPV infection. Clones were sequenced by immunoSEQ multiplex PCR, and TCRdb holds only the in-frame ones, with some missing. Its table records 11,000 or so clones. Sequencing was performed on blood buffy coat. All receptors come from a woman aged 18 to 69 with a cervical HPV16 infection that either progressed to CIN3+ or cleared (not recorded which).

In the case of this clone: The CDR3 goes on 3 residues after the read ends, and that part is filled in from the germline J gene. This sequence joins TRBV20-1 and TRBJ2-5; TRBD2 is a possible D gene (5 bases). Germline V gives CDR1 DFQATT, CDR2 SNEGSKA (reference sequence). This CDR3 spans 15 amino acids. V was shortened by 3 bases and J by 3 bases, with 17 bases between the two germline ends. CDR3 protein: CSASALAGKKETQYF. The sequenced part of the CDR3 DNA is TGCAGTGCTAGTGCGTTGGCGGGCAAAAAAGAGACC.

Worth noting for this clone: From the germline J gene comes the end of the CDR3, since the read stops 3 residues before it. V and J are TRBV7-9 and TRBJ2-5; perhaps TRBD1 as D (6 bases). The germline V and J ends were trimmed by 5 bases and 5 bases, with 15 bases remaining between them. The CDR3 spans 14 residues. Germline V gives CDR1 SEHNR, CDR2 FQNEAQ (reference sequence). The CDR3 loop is CASSATGTWETQYF. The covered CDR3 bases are TGTGCCAGCAGCGCTACAGGGACGTGGGAGACC.

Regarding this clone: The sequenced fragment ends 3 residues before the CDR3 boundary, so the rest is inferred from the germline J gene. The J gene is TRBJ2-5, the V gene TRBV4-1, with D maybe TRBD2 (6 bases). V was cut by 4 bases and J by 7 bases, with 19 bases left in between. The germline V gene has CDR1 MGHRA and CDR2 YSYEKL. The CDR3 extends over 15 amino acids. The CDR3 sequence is CASSPSPGGGATQYF. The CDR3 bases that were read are TGCGCCAGCAGCCCCTCGCCGGGCGGCGGGGCGACC.